This entry describes one TCR beta chain. The sample holds one count of this clonotype. Its binding antigen is unknown. Base qualities were left out, and no much larger clone turns up one base away. One read amounts to weak evidence. This sample is drawn from a study of response to subunit inactivated influenza vaccine (dated by TCRdb to the late 2010s). For context, the study as a whole: To follow how T cells responded to a trivalent subunit inactivated influenza vaccine, the researchers relied on deep quantitative profiling of the T cell receptor repertoire.

V loses 0 bases at its end and J loses 3 bases; junction bases beyond the gene matches: 16. The cysteine opens and the phenylalanine closes a CDR3 of 20 amino acids. Only the CDR3 portion is preserved as DNA: 60 bases, with reading frame beginning at the first base. The germline V gene provides CDR1 SGHTA and CDR2 FQGNSA. Findings and caveats that apply to the study as a whole: It was suggested by the authors that each seasonal influenza vaccination may recruit only a limited number of new T cells.

Library construction relied on RT-PCR. Sequenced on an Illumina HiSeq 2500. TCRdb applied fastp at Q25 and MiXCR to the public reads, then kept only in-frame beta chains. Identical CDR3 proteins give one entry, which carries the most common genes and DNA. This sample is represented by around 710,000 distinct CDR3 sequences; more than 11% of them were singletons. Of the sample, approximately 6.5% is held by the ten largest clones. The V and J segments used are TRBV7-2 and TRBJ2-7; TRBD2 matches 11 bases in the middle. The TCR sequence derives from a man between 50 and 59 years old who received an inactivated influenza vaccine. Donor details come from another sample of the same person, matched by shared clones. The material sequenced was PBMCs from blood, taken less than 15 days before vaccination. The bases are TGTGCCAGCAGCTTAGCAGCCACAAGGAGTAGCGGGGGGGCACTCTACGAGCAGTACTTC. The translation is CASSLAATRSSGGALYEQYF.